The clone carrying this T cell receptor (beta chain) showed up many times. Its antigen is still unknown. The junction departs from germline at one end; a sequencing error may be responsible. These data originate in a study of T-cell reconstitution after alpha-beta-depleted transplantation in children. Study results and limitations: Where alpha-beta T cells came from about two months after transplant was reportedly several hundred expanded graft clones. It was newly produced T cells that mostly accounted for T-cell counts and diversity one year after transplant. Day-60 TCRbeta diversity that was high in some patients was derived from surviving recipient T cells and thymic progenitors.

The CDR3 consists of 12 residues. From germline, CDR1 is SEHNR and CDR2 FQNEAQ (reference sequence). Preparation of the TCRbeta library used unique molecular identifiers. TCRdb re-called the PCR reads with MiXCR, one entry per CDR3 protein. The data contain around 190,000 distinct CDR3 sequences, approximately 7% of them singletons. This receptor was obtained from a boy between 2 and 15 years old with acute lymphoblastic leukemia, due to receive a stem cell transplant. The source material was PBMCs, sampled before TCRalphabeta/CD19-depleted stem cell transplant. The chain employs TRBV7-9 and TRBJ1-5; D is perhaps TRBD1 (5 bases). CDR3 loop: CASSLGVQPQHF. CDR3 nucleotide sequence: TGTGCCAGCAGTTTAGGGGTTCAGCCCCAGCATTTT.